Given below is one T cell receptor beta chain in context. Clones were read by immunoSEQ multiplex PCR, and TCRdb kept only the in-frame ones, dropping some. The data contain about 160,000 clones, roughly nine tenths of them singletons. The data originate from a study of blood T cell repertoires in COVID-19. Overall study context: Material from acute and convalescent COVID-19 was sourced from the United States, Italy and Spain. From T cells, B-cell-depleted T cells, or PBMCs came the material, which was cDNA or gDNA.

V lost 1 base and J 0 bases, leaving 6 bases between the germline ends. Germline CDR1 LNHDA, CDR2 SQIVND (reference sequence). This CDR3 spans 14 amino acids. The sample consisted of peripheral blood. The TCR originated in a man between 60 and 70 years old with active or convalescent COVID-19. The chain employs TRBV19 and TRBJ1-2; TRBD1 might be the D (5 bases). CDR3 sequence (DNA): TGTGCCAGTAGTATAGTAGGGGCTAACTATGGCTACACCTTC. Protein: CASSIVGANYGYTF. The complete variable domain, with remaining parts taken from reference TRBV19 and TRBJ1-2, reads DGGITQSPKYLFRKEGQNVTLSCEQNLNHDAMYWYRQDPGQGLRLIYYSQIVNDFQKGDIAEGYSVSREKKESFPLTVTSAQKNPTAFYLCASSIVGANYGYTFGSGTRLTVV.